These T cell receptor beta chains were read from a single sample in a study of T cell responses to AZD1222 COVID-19 vaccine. Generated by immunoSEQ multiplex PCR, the TCRdb table keeps only in-frame clones and is missing some. The sample has about 130,000 clones; around 93% are singletons. Here the sequenced sample was peripheral blood, taken 28 days after the second AZD1222 dose. These receptors originate from an adult who received the AZD1222 COVID-19 vaccine. Both conserved end residues are part of each CDR3. Each record gives: clone size, D gene, J gene, V gene, CDR3 DNA, CDR3 protein. D genes are given only for firm matches. Size values are once, few and many counts, or a class for expanded clones, and some rows have none.

NA | NA | TRBJ1-2 | TRBV28 | TGTGCCAGCAGTCCCTACGGCTACACCTTC | CASSPYGYTF
NA | NA | TRBJ1-5 | TRBV4-2 | TGTGCCAGCAGCCCACACCAAGACAGCCGCGGTCAGCCCCAGCATTTT | CASSPHQDSRGQPQHF
NA | NA | TRBJ1-4 | TRBV4-3 | TGCGCCAGCACCTCGGGGGGGAATGAAAAACTGTTTTTT | CASTSGGNEKLFF
NA | TRBD2 | TRBJ2-1 | TRBV19 | TGTGCCAGTAGTATAGCCCACCAGGTTGGCGGGAGCGGAAATGAGCAGTTCTTC | CASSIAHQVGGSGNEQFF
NA | NA | TRBJ1-4 | TRBV15 | TGTGCCACCAGCAGAGATTGGGGGACTAATGAAAAACTGTTTTTT | CATSRDWGTNEKLFF
NA | TRBD1 | TRBJ2-7 | TRBV7-2 | TGTGCCAGCCACCCACAGGGGGGCTCCTACGAGCAGTACTTC | CASHPQGGSYEQYF
NA | NA | TRBJ2-2 | TRBV30 | TGTGCCTGGAGTGTAGGCGGGACAGTCAACACCGGGGAGCTGTTTTTT | CAWSVGGTVNTGELFF
NA | NA | TRBJ2-1 | TRBV5-1 | TGCGCCAGCAGCTCCTTTTTATTGAGCTTAAAAACTTACAATGAGCAGTTCTTC | CASSSFLLSLKTYNEQFF
few | NA | TRBJ2-1 | TRBV28 | TGTGCCAGCAGTGTGGGCCCGTGGGAGCAGTTCTTC | CASSVGPWEQFF
NA | NA | TRBJ1-1 | TRBV18 | TGTGCCAGCTCACCGACAGTAACCACAGTTGCCACTGAAGCTTTCTTT | CASSPTVTTVATEAFF
few | NA | TRBJ2-1 | TRBV20-1 | TGCAGTGCTAGGGGGGACAATGAGCAGTTCTTC | CSARGDNEQFF
NA | NA | TRBJ1-2 | TRBV18 | TGTGCCAGCGCAAGGGGACGGGGCTATGGCTACACCTTC | CASARGRGYGYTF
NA | TRBD2 | TRBJ2-3 | TRBV28 | TGTGCCAGCAGCTCCGGGACTAGCGGGAGCTGGGTCACAGATACGCAGTATTTT | CASSSGTSGSWVTDTQYF
NA | TRBD2 | TRBJ2-1 | TRBV3-1/TRBV3-2 | TGTGCCAGCAGCCAAGTCGGGGGAGGGGCCTCCTACAATGAGCAGTTCTTC | CASSQVGGGASYNEQFF
NA | TRBD1 | TRBJ1-3 | TRBV18 | TGTGCCAGCTCCCGTAGGACAGGGGAAGTCTCTGGAAACACCATATATTTT | CASSRRTGEVSGNTIYF
NA | TRBD2 | TRBJ2-7 | TRBV20-1 | TGCAGTGCTAGTACTAGCGGGAGCCCTCTGGGATACGAGCAGTACTTC | CSASTSGSPLGYEQYF
NA | NA | TRBJ2-3 | TRBV28 | TGTGCCAGCAGTTTTCAGCGGTGGGATTATACGCAGTATTTT | CASSFQRWDYTQYF
NA | NA | TRBJ1-4 | TRBV19 | TGTGCCAGTAGTATAGATGGCGGGCGCGGTGAAAAACTGTTTTTT | CASSIDGGRGEKLFF
NA | TRBD1 | TRBJ1-4 | TRBV19 | TGTGCCAGTAGTGCCACAGGGGTGGGGGAAAAACTGTTTTTT | CASSATGVGEKLFF
NA | NA | TRBJ1-1 | TRBV28 | TGTGCCAGCAGGGAAGATAGGGGGATCACTGAAGCTTTCTTT | CASREDRGITEAFF
NA | NA | TRBJ2-7 | TRBV28 | TGTGCCAGCCTTACGACTAGTGGCTACGAGCAGTACTTC | CASLTTSGYEQYF
NA | NA | TRBJ2-3 | TRBV27 | TGTGCCATCGGGCGAGGGAACACAGATACGCAGTATTTT | CAIGRGNTDTQYF
NA | NA | TRBJ1-4 | TRBV11-3 | TGTGCCAGCAGCCTCAACTATGGAGAAAAACTGTTTTTT | CASSLNYGEKLFF
NA | NA | TRBJ2-2 | TRBV9 | TGTGCCAGCAGCGGAGCAGGGAGGACCGGGGAGCTGTTTTTT | CASSGAGRTGELFF
NA | NA | TRBJ2-2 | TRBV5-5 | TGTGCCAGCAGCTTGCAGGGCGCCGGGGAGCTGTTTTTT | CASSLQGAGELFF
NA | TRBD1 | TRBJ1-2 | TRBV28 | TGTGCCAGCAGTTTGGGACAGGGAGACTATGGCTACACCTTC | CASSLGQGDYGYTF
NA | NA | TRBJ1-1 | TRBV16 | TGTGCCAGCAGCCAACGGCAGTACCTGAACACTGAAGCTTTCTTT | CASSQRQYLNTEAFF
NA | TRBD1 | TRBJ1-6 | TRBV28 | TGTGCCAGCAGTTCCCGGGACAGGGTCTATTCACCCCTCCACTTT | CASSSRDRVYSPLHF
once | NA | TRBJ2-1 | TRBV28 | TGTGCCAGCGGAGACAGGTTGTTTCCGTACAATGAGCAGTTCTTC | CASGDRLFPYNEQFF
NA | NA | TRBJ1-1 | TRBV19 | TGTGCCAGTAGTATTACAGGGTTGTACACTGAAGCTTTCTTT | CASSITGLYTEAFF
NA | NA | TRBJ1-4 | TRBV7-9 | TGTGCCAGCCGAGAGTGGACAGAACCTTTTTTT | CASREWTEPFF
once | NA | TRBJ1-2 | TRBV6-5 | TGTGCCAGCAGTTACTCGAGGGGGGGTTCCTATGGCTACACCTTC | CASSYSRGGSYGYTF
NA | NA | TRBJ1-1 | TRBV6-2/TRBV6-3 | TGTGCCAGCAGTTCCTGGGGAGCTCGGATGAACACTGAAGCTTTCTTT | CASSSWGARMNTEAFF
once | NA | TRBJ1-2 | TRBV30 | TGTGCCTGGAGCCAGAGCGGCTATGGCTACACCTTC | CAWSQSGYGYTF
NA | TRBD2 | TRBJ2-1 | TRBV7-2 | TGTGCCAGCAGCTTAGCCGGGTGGACTAGCAAAAATGAGCAGTTCTTC | CASSLAGWTSKNEQFF
NA | NA | TRBJ2-7 | TRBV6-5 | TGTGCCAGCAGAGACAGGAGCTCCTACGAGCAGTACTTC | CASRDRSSYEQYF
NA | TRBD1 | TRBJ1-1 | TRBV7-9 | TGTGCCAGCAGCCCCCACAGGGGCCTGAACACTGAAGCTTTCTTT | CASSPHRGLNTEAFF
NA | NA | TRBJ1-5 | TRBV18 | TGTGCCAGCTCACCACAGGAGGATCAGCCCCAGCATTTT | CASSPQEDQPQHF
NA | NA | TRBJ1-1 | TRBV6-4 | TGTGCCAGCAGTGACTCTTGGCAGGGCAAATCGAACACTGAAGCTTTCTTT | CASSDSWQGKSNTEAFF
NA | TRBD1 | TRBJ2-7 | TRBV27 | TGTGCCAGCAGCGGACAGGGGGCTTACGAGCAGTACTTC | CASSGQGAYEQYF
NA | NA | TRBJ1-1 | TRBV11-1 | TGTGCCAGCGGCCGGGGGGGGAAGAACACTGAAGCTTTCTTT | CASGRGGKNTEAFF
NA | NA | TRBJ1-1 | TRBV7-8 | TGTGCCAGCAGCTTAGGTCGCAGGGAGTTGAACACTGAAGCTTTCTTT | CASSLGRRELNTEAFF
NA | NA | TRBJ2-5 | TRBV28 | TGTGCCAGCAGTTCTTCTCAGGGGGGAAAAGAGACCCAGTACTTC | CASSSSQGGKETQYF
NA | NA | TRBJ2-7 | TRBV5-4 | TGTGCCAGCAGCTTGGGCGGACAGAGGAACGAGCAGTACTTC | CASSLGGQRNEQYF
NA | NA | TRBJ2-3 | TRBV9 | TGTGCCAGCAGCGACCGGGCCCGAGGGAGAGATACGCAGTATTTT | CASSDRARGRDTQYF
NA | NA | TRBJ1-1 | TRBV5-4 | TGTGCCAGCAGCTCAACCCCAGAGAACACTGAAGCTTTCTTT | CASSSTPENTEAFF
NA | NA | TRBJ1-4 | TRBV29-1 | TGCAGCGTTGAAGATCAAGGCAGGGAAGGTGAAAAACTGTTTTTT | CSVEDQGREGEKLFF
NA | NA | TRBJ1-1 | TRBV10-3 | TGTGCCATCAGTGTCAGGACGGACACGTTCGCTGAAGCTTTCTTT | CAISVRTDTFAEAFF
NA | NA | TRBJ2-7 | TRBV19 | TGTGCCAGTAGTTTCGCCAACTCCTACGAGCAGTACTTC | CASSFANSYEQYF
NA | NA | TRBJ2-5 | TRBV27 | TGTGCCAGCAGTTTATTGAGGGTGGGTAAGCCGGTTTTAGAGACCCAGTACTTC | CASSLLRVGKPVLETQYF
NA | TRBD1 | TRBJ2-7 | TRBV10-3 | TGTGCCATCAGGGGACAGGGGGCCGAGCAGTACTTC | CAIRGQGAEQYF